This is a list of T cell receptor beta chains from one sample in a study of spatial heterogeneity in lung cancer. TCRdb reprocessed the 5' RACE reads with MiXCR, giving one entry per CDR3 protein. This table has tens of thousands of distinct CDR3 sequences, roughly 5.2% appearing once. This material consisted of PBMCs, taken at surgery. The receptors derive from a male donor with early-stage non-small cell lung cancer. Both conserved end residues are part of each CDR3. A D gene is named only where the DNA matches it firmly. Clone size, where shown, is once, few, many, or a class for clones that have expanded.

d_call,clone_size,v_call,j_call,cdr3_nt,cdr3_aa
-,-,TRBV5-4,TRBJ2-7,TGTGCCAGCAGCTTGGGTGGTCAGTTAGGCTACGAGCAGTACTTC,CASSLGGQLGYEQYF
-,many,TRBV7-8,TRBJ2-3,TGTGCCAGCAGCCTGCGGCAGGGGACCAGGGATACGCAGTATTTT,CASSLRQGTRDTQYF
-,many,TRBV7-9,TRBJ1-1,TGTGCCAGCAGTTTGCAGGGTTGGAACACTGAAGCTTTCTTT,CASSLQGWNTEAFF
-,many,TRBV7-2,TRBJ2-5,TGTGCCAGCAGCTTCCGGGACGGGCGGTATCAAGAGACCCAGTACTTC,CASSFRDGRYQETQYF
TRBD1,few,TRBV29-1,TRBJ2-3,TGCAGCGTAGAGACAGGGAGAGCGGATACGCAGTATTTT,CSVETGRADTQYF
TRBD2,many,TRBV30,TRBJ2-7,TGTGCCTGGAGTGTACCCGGCGGGAGGCCCGAGGACGAGCAGTACTTC,CAWSVPGGRPEDEQYF
-,-,TRBV10-3,TRBJ2-1,TGTGCCATCAGTGAGTGGCTTGGGACTAACCCTAAGGGGGATGAGCAGTTCTTC,CAISEWLGTNPKGDEQFF
-,many,TRBV12-3/TRBV12-4,TRBJ1-3,TGTGCCAGCACCCAGGGGTTTAGTTCTGGAAACACCATATATTTT,CASTQGFSSGNTIYF
TRBD1,many,TRBV29-1,TRBJ1-1,TGCAGTGGGGACAGGGCGGACACTGAAGCTTTCTTT,CSGDRADTEAFF
-,many,TRBV6-5,TRBJ1-1,TGTGCCAGCAGTTACTCTGGGGGCTTGGCTTTCTTT,CASSYSGGLAFF
-,many,TRBV9,TRBJ2-7,TGTGCCAGCAGCGTGGAGGGACTCCCCTCCTACGAGCAGTACTTC,CASSVEGLPSYEQYF
TRBD2,many,TRBV12-3/TRBV12-4,TRBJ2-5,TGTGCCAGCAGTTCCCCGGGACTAGCAGAGACCCAGTACTTC,CASSSPGLAETQYF
TRBD1,-,TRBV10-3,TRBJ1-6,TGTGCCATCAGCCGCACAGGGGCGGATTCACCCCTCCACTTT,CAISRTGADSPLHF
TRBD1,many,TRBV28,TRBJ2-7,TGTGCCAGCAGCCTACAGGGGGCGCAATTCTTGGACTTC,CASSLQGAQFLDF
-,medium-sized,TRBV7-9,TRBJ2-7,TGTGCCAGCAGCCCCCGGCGGCGGAGGATGGGCGAGCAGTACTTC,CASSPRRRRMGEQYF
-,-,TRBV5-1,TRBJ2-1,TGCGCCAGCAGCTTAAGAATTGGTGGCAATGAGCAGTTCTTC,CASSLRIGGNEQFF
TRBD1,many,TRBV4-3,TRBJ1-4,TGCGCCAGCAGCCAAGAATCAGACAGGGGGACGGGAAAACTGTTTTTT,CASSQESDRGTGKLFF
-,many,TRBV7-2,TRBJ2-3,TGTGCCAGCAGCTTAGGGGACACTAGCACAGATACGCAGTATTTT,CASSLGDTSTDTQYF